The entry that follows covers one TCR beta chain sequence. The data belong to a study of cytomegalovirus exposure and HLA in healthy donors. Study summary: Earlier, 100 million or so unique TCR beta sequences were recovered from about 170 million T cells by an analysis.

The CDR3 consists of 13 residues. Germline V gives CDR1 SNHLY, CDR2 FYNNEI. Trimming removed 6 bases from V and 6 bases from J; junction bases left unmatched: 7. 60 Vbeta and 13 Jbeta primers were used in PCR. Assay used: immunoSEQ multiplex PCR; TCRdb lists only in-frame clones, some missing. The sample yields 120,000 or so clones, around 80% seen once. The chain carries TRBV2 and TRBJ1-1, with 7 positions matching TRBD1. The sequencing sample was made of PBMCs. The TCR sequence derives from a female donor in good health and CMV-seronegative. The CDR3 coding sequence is TGTGCCAGCAGGGCCCAGGGGGAGGCTGAAGCTTTCTTT. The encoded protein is CASRAQGEAEAFF.